This T cell receptor beta chain comes out of a study of blood T cell repertoires in COVID-19. Across the study: There were acute and convalescent COVID-19 samples, and they came from the United States, Italy and Spain.

Assay used: immunoSEQ multiplex PCR; TCRdb lists only in-frame clones, some missing. The sample records some 270,000 clones, about 91% being singletons. The trim removed 1 base at V and 4 bases at J, leaving 14 bases unmatched. This CDR3 spans 18 amino acids. Germline-derived CDR1 and CDR2 are SGHAT and FQNNGV. The TCR sequence derives from a woman aged 40 to 49 who had recovered from COVID-19. Sequenced sample: peripheral blood. This rearrangement joins TRBV11-2 to TRBJ2-5; 8 positions agree with TRBD2. The CDR3 protein is CASSLAGRGARGIETQYF. The CDR3, as DNA: TGTGCCAGCAGCTTAGCGGGGCGGGGGGCGCGGGGAATAGAGACCCAGTACTTC.